A single T cell receptor (beta chain) is shown here with its context. The investigators amplified TCR beta CDR3 regions from RNA transcripts. The primer set for the first-round RT-PCR of the TCR CDR3 was HTBI. TCRdb reprocessed the multiplex PCR reads via MiXCR and lists one record per CDR3 protein. The repertoire has about 150,000 distinct CDR3 sequences, approximately 20% of them found once; the top ten carry 60% to 70%. CDR1 is LNHNV, CDR2 YYDKDF, per germline (reference sequence). Trimming shortened V by 0 bases and J by 14 bases, and 15 bases separated the two germline ends. This CDR3 has 13 amino acids. This entry is derived from a study of T cells in Graves' hyperthyroidism and ophthalmopathy.

The J gene is TRBJ2-3, the V gene TRBV15; no clear D. Sequenced input: blood. This receptor was obtained from a woman between 50 and 59 years old with Graves' hyperthyroidism that later progressed to Graves' ophthalmopathy. This CDR3 reads CATSRDLVKGVYF. CDR3 DNA: TGTGCCACCAGCAGAGATTTGGTGAAGGGCGTGTATTTT.